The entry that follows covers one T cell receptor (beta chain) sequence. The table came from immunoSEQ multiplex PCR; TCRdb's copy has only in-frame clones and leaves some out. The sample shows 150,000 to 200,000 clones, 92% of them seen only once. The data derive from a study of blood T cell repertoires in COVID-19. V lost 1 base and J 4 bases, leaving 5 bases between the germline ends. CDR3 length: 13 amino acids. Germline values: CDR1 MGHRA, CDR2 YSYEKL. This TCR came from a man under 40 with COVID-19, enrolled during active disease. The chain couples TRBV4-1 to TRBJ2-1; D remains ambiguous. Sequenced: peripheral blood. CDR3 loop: CASSQGLYNEQFF. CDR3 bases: TGCGCCAGCAGCCAAGGACTTTACAATGAGCAGTTCTTC.